The sequence of this TCR beta chain was determined in a study of blood T cell repertoires in COVID-19. Only in-frame clones appear in the TCRdb table, and some are missing; sequencing was by immunoSEQ multiplex PCR. The sample yields approximately 380,000 clones, 91% seen once. V lost 0 bases, J lost 6 bases, and 14 bases lay in between. The germline CDR1 and CDR2 sequences are LNHNV and YYDKDF (reference sequence). This CDR3 spans 15 amino acids. This study enrolled people aged roughly 18 to 90 from about two dozen US geographic areas. The sample taken for sequencing was PBMCs or T cells enriched from blood (not recorded which). The chain carries TRBV15 and TRBJ1-1; no definite D call. The source of this sequence is a woman aged 40 to 55 who had been exposed to COVID-19. CDR3 sequence: CATSRDPRGVAEAFF. In nucleotides, the CDR3 is TGTGCCACCAGCAGAGATCCTCGGGGTGTCGCTGAAGCTTTCTTT.